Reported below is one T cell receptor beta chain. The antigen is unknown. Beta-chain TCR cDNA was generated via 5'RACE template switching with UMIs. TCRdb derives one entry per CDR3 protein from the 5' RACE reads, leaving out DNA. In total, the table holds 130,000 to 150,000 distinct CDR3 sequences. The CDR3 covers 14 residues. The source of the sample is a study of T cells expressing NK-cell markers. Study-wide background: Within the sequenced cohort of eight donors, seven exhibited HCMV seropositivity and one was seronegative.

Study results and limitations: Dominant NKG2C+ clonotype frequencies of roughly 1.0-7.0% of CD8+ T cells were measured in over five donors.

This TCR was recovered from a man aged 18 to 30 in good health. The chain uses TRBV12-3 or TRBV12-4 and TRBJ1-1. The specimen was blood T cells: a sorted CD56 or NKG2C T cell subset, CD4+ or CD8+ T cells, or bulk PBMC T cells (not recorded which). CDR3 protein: CASSSDQDGTEAFF.